The 20 T cell receptor beta chains below were found in one sample sequenced in a study of T cell repertoires in cytomegalovirus infection (dated by TCRdb to about 2019). Sequencing used an Illumina HiSeq 1500. TCRdb passed the public sequencing reads through fastp at Q25 and MiXCR, retaining productive beta sequences. Each entry merges the rows of one CDR3 protein and shows their most common DNA and genes. This sample comprises 300,000 or so distinct CDR3 sequences, about 25% of them detected only once. Of the sample, approximately 15% falls within the top ten clones. The specimen was PBMCs. The receptors stem from a human donor in good health (CMV status not recorded). Some clones in this sample may be carry-over from other donors' samples.

V usage is TRBV2 and J usage is TRBJ2-7, with D perhaps matching TRBD1 or TRBD2 (6 bases each). Germline CDR1 and CDR2: SNHLY and FYNNEI. This CDR3 is built from 13 residues. V was cut by 7 bases and J by 7 bases, with 17 bases left in between. The CDR3 coding sequence is TGTGCCAGCACTCGGGACACGGAGGGGGAGCAGTACTTC. This gives the protein CASTRDTEGEQYF.

This chain joins TRBV7-9 and TRBJ1-5; 8 nucleotides agree with TRBD1. V trimming: 5 bases; J trimming: 5 bases; junction bases outside the gene matches: 8. Germline lookup yields CDR1 SEHNR and CDR2 FQNEAQ (reference sequence). This CDR3 spans 15 amino acids. DNA of the CDR3: TGTGCCAGCAGCAAGACACAGGGGGGGGATCAGCCCCAGCATTTT. This translates into CASSKTQGGDQPQHF.

The rearrangement uses TRBV28 and TRBJ2-4; TRBD2 matches at 8 bases. The germline CDR1 and CDR2 sequences are MDHEN and SYDVKM. The CDR3 covers 17 residues. Unmatched junction bases numbered 10, after V lost 3 bases and J lost 3 bases. CDR3 loop: CASSLSPGLGSKNIQYF. Written as DNA, the CDR3 is TGTGCCAGCAGTTTGTCCCCGGGACTAGGCAGCAAAAACATTCAGTACTTC.

V usage is TRBV5-1 and J usage is TRBJ1-1, with TRBD1 as a possible D gene (5 bases). Germline assignment: CDR1 SGHRS and CDR2 YFSETQ. The length of the CDR3 is 14 residues. V was clipped by 3 bases and J by 1 base, with 10 bases between them. DNA for the CDR3: TGCGCCAGCAGCTATGACGGGGGGAACACTGAAGCTTTCTTT. The encoded protein is CASSYDGGNTEAFF.

V gene TRBV30 combines with J gene TRBJ1-1; D is unclear. The CDR3 length is 16 residues. Trimming cost V 0 bases and J 0 bases, with 14 bases left between them. The germline gives CDR1 GTSNPN, CDR2 SVGIG (reference sequence). CDR3 coding DNA: TGTGCCTGGAGTGTACCGGGCCCCAGGATGAACACTGAAGCTTTCTTT. It is translated as CAWSVPGPRMNTEAFF.

The rearrangement links TRBV20-1 to TRBJ2-2; TRBD1 might be the D (5 bases). This CDR3 is 12 amino acids long. In germline, CDR1 is DFQATT, CDR2 SNEGSKA (reference sequence). Trimming removed 8 bases at V and 5 bases at J, with 12 bases between. CDR3 nucleotide sequence: TGCAGTTCCAGGGATGGAACCGGGGAGCTGTTTTTT. The encoded protein is CSSRDGTGELFF.

The chain combines TRBV27 with TRBJ1-2; 10 nucleotides match TRBD1. The trim removed 5 bases at V and 4 bases at J, leaving 4 bases unmatched. CDR1 and CDR2 (germline): MNHEY, SMNVEV (reference sequence). The CDR3 runs 14 residues. CDR3 DNA sequence: TGTGCCAGCAGTAAAAGGGACAGGGGCTATGGCTACACCTTC. Translation gives CASSKRDRGYGYTF.

This chain uses TRBV20-1 with TRBJ1-1, with 7 positions matching TRBD1. CDR1 and CDR2 from the germline V gene are DFQATT and SNEGSKA (reference sequence). J lost 6 bases, V lost 0 bases, and 10 bases had no gene match. The CDR3 has 15 residues. The CDR3, as DNA: TGCAGTGCTAGAGATCGGGCAGGGGGAGAAGCTGAAGCTTTCTTT. It codes for CSARDRAGGEAEAFF.

A single count supports this clonotype. V and J are TRBV12-3 or TRBV12-4 and TRBJ2-7, with D perhaps TRBD2 (5 bases). The CDR3 is made up of 13 amino acids. V was trimmed by 6 bases and J by 0 bases, leaving 9 bases between them. This chain's CDR3 is CASRTTNSYEQYF. CDR3 in DNA: TGTGCCAGCAGAACGACTAACTCCTACGAGCAGTACTTC.

This clonotype was picked up many times. The chain links TRBV7-9 to TRBJ2-2; 7 nucleotides line up with TRBD2. V shed 0 bases and J 7 bases; nucleotides not matched to a gene: 14. Germline V gene data show CDR1 as SEHNR and CDR2 as FQNEAQ (reference sequence). The CDR3 totals 18 residues. CDR3 in DNA: TGTGCCAGCAGCTTAGCGCCCGTGACTAGCCGACGGGTCGGGGAGCTGTTTTTT. Translation: CASSLAPVTSRRVGELFF.

V and J are TRBV19 and TRBJ2-7; 9 bases line up with TRBD1. This CDR3 spans 20 amino acids. CDR1 and CDR2 (germline): LNHDA, SQIVND (reference sequence). Trimming at V came to 6 bases and at J to 4 bases, leaving 25 bases not matched to a gene. The CDR3, as DNA: TGTGCCAGTAGCAATGCCGCCGGGACAGGGCGACCTTCCCGTCTGTACGAGCAGTACTTC. Amino acids: CASSNAAGTGRPSRLYEQYF.

Many counts were recorded for this clonotype. The chain recombines TRBV7-9 with TRBJ2-7; TRBD1 is a possible D gene (7 bases). The CDR3 has 15 residues. CDR1 SEHNR and CDR2 FQNEAQ come from the germline V gene (reference sequence). Trimming cost V 5 bases and J 4 bases, with 18 bases left between them. The CDR3 sequence: CASSLEEGARYEQYF. The CDR3 DNA reads TGTGCCAGCAGCCTCGAGGAGGGGGCTCGTTACGAGCAGTACTTC.

CDR3 coding DNA: TGTGCCAGCAGTTACGGACTATCTACGGGTACGCAGTATTTT. Protein: CASSYGLSTGTQYF. V usage is TRBV6-5 and J usage is TRBJ2-3, with D possibly TRBD2 on 6 matching bases. Trimming left V 2 bases short and J 8 bases short, with 14 bases between. CDR1 and CDR2 from the germline V gene are MNHEY and SVGAGI. CDR3 length: 14 amino acids.

In this sample, this clonotype turned up many times. V and J are TRBV19 and TRBJ2-6; D remains ambiguous. The CDR3 contains 16 residues. Germline values: CDR1 LNHDA, CDR2 SQIVND (reference sequence). Trimming pared 0 bases from V and 0 bases from J, leaving 6 bases between. The CDR3 sequence is CASSIEGNSGANVLTF. CDR3 coding DNA: TGTGCCAGTAGTATAGAGGGAAACTCTGGGGCCAACGTCCTGACTTTC.

In its sample, this clonotype was seen many times. The chain employs TRBV7-2 and TRBJ1-3; D is unresolved. Germline CDR1 is SGHTA and CDR2 is FQGNSA. V was clipped by 7 bases and J by 9 bases, with 19 bases between them. The CDR3 length is 14 residues. In DNA form, the CDR3 reads TGTGCCAGCACCCTCTGGGCGCAGCAGACCACCATATATTTT. It yields the protein CASTLWAQQTTIYF. Full variable domain (missing parts from reference TRBV7-2 and TRBJ1-3): GAGVSQSPSNKVTEKGKDVELRCDPISGHTALYWYRQSLGQGLEFLIYFQGNSAPDKSGLPSDRFSAERTGGSVSTLTIQRTQQEDSAVYLCASTLWAQQTTIYFGEGSWLTVV.

CDR3 amino acids: CASSQTRLNEQYF. CDR3 DNA: TGTGCCAGCAGCCAAACTAGATTGAACGAGCAGTACTTC. V is TRBV5-5 and J is TRBJ2-7, with D tentatively TRBD2 (5 bases). CDR3 size: 13 residues. Germline assignment: CDR1 SGHKS and CDR2 YYEKEE (reference sequence). The V gene lost 4 bases and the J gene lost 5 bases, with 13 bases spanning the gap. Supplemented by reference TRBV5-5 and TRBJ2-7, the full variable domain reads DAGVTQSPTHLIKTRGQQVTLRCSPISGHKSVSWYQQVLGQGPQFIFQYYEKEERGRGNFPDRFSARQFPNYSSELNVNALLLGDSALYLCASSQTRLNEQYFGPGTRLTVT.

V and J are TRBV7-2 and TRBJ2-7, with 7 positions matching TRBD2. The CDR3 is 15 residues long. Unmatched junction bases numbered 7, after V lost 5 bases and J lost 0 bases. Germline V lookup: CDR1 SGHTA, CDR2 FQGNSA. This CDR3 is CASSPPSGSSYEQYF. As DNA, the CDR3 is TGTGCCAGCAGCCCCCCTAGCGGTAGCTCCTACGAGCAGTACTTC.

This clonotype was seen once. The genes are TRBV20-1 and TRBJ2-5, with D possibly being TRBD1 (6 bases). Germline V gives CDR1 DFQATT, CDR2 SNEGSKA (reference sequence). The CDR3 consists of 13 residues. V lost 5 bases and J lost 2, with 12 bases in between. The CDR3 nucleotides read TGCAGTGCTGCCAGGGGCGCTCAAGAGACCCAGTACTTC. It yields the protein CSAARGAQETQYF.

This clonotype was detected only a few times. The rearrangement joins TRBV5-6 to TRBJ1-2; the D gene is possibly TRBD1 (6 bases). The CDR3 runs to 15 residues. Germline lookup yields CDR1 SGHDT and CDR2 YYEEEE. With 4 bases removed from V and 4 bases from J, the gap between germline ends came to 17 bases. CDR3 nucleotide sequence: TGTGCCAGCAGCCTACGGACAGCCCCTAGCTATGGCTACACCTTC. Translation gives CASSLRTAPSYGYTF.

The chain combines TRBV29-1 with TRBJ2-1, with 13 nucleotides matching TRBD2. CDR1 is SQVTM, CDR2 ANQGSEA, per germline. The junction had 12 bases not matched to a gene; V was cut back by 3 bases and J by 7 bases. The CDR3 consists of 17 residues. The CDR3 DNA reads TGCAGCGTTGATCTGGGACTAGCGGGACAGAGCGTGAATGAGCAGTTCTTC. Translating gives CSVDLGLAGQSVNEQFF.